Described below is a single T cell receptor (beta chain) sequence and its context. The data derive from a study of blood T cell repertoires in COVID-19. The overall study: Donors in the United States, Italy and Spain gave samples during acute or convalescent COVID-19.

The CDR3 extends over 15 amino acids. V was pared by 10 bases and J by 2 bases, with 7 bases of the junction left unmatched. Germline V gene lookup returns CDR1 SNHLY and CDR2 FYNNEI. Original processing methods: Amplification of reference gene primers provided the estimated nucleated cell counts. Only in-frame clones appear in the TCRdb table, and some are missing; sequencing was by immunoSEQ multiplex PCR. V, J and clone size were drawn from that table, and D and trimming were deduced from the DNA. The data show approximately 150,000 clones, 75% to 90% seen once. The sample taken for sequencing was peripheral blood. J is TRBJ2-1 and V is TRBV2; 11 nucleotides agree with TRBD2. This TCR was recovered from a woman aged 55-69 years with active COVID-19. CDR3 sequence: CANLATSGTYNEQFF. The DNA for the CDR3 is TGTGCCAACCTTGCGACTAGCGGGACCTACAATGAGCAGTTCTTC. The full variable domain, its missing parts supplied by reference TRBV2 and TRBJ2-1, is EPEVTQTPSHQVTQMGQEVILRCVPISNHLYFYWYRQILGQKVEFLVSFYNNEISEKSEIFDDQFSVERPDGSNFTLKIRSTKLEDSAMYFCANLATSGTYNEQFFGPGTRLTVL.